This is a list of T cell receptor beta chains from one sample in a study of blood T cell repertoires in COVID-19. Repertoires were generated with immunoSEQ multiplex PCR, while TCRdb's copy carries only in-frame clones and drops some. The sample has 270,000 or so clones, around 82% seen once. Sequenced: peripheral blood. Receptors were obtained from a woman younger than 30 with acute or convalescent COVID-19. Both conserved end residues are part of each CDR3. D genes are given only for firm matches. Some rows have no size entry. The others give once, few or many, or a class for an expanded clone.

d_gene: .; v_gene: TRBV3-1/TRBV3-2; abundance: .; j_gene: TRBJ2-2; CDR3nt: TGTGCCAGCAGCCAAGTATCGGGGTTGGGCGGGGAGCTGTTTTTT; CDR3aa: CASSQVSGLGGELFF
d_gene: .; v_gene: TRBV7-8; abundance: few; j_gene: TRBJ2-2; CDR3nt: TGTGCCAGCAGCTTAGTAGGGGGGAACACCGGGGAGCTGTTTTTT; CDR3aa: CASSLVGGNTGELFF
d_gene: .; v_gene: TRBV19; abundance: .; j_gene: TRBJ2-1; CDR3nt: TGTGCCAGTAGTATAGATTCCGGCGGTGGAGGATTCAATGAGCAGTTCTTC; CDR3aa: CASSIDSGGGGFNEQFF
d_gene: .; v_gene: TRBV11-3; abundance: .; j_gene: TRBJ2-2; CDR3nt: TGTGCCAGCAGCCTGGGCGTTGGACTCGCCGGGGAGCTGTTTTTT; CDR3aa: CASSLGVGLAGELFF
d_gene: .; v_gene: TRBV5-6; abundance: .; j_gene: TRBJ1-4; CDR3nt: TGTGCCAGCAGCTCCGGACAGTCTAATGAAAAACTGTTTTTT; CDR3aa: CASSSGQSNEKLFF
d_gene: .; v_gene: TRBV28; abundance: .; j_gene: TRBJ1-1; CDR3nt: TGTGCCAGCAGCTCCCCCAGAATCCGAGCTTTCTTT; CDR3aa: CASSSPRIRAFF
d_gene: .; v_gene: TRBV20-1; abundance: .; j_gene: TRBJ1-3; CDR3nt: TGCAGTGCTAGTCGGGTAGCGGGAAACACCATATATTTT; CDR3aa: CSASRVAGNTIYF
d_gene: .; v_gene: TRBV5-6; abundance: .; j_gene: TRBJ2-7; CDR3nt: TGTGCCAGCAGCCACGGAACAGGAATTTACGAGCAGTACTTC; CDR3aa: CASSHGTGIYEQYF
d_gene: .; v_gene: TRBV6-5; abundance: .; j_gene: TRBJ2-2; CDR3nt: TGTGCCAGCAGTTACAGCCCCGGGGAGCTGTTTTTT; CDR3aa: CASSYSPGELFF
d_gene: TRBD1; v_gene: TRBV4-3; abundance: once; j_gene: TRBJ2-3; CDR3nt: TGCGCCAGCAGCCAGGATTCCACAGGGGCCCCGTATACGCAGTATTTT; CDR3aa: CASSQDSTGAPYTQYF
d_gene: .; v_gene: TRBV6-6; abundance: once; j_gene: TRBJ2-7; CDR3nt: TGTGCCAGCAGTTTACAACAGGAATTGAGAGCCTACGAGCAGTACTTC; CDR3aa: CASSLQQELRAYEQYF
d_gene: TRBD2; v_gene: TRBV7-8; abundance: few; j_gene: TRBJ2-7; CDR3nt: TGTGCCAGCAGCTTTAGCGGGAGTTACGAGCAGTACTTC; CDR3aa: CASSFSGSYEQYF
d_gene: TRBD1; v_gene: TRBV29-1; abundance: .; j_gene: TRBJ1-1; CDR3nt: TGCAGCGTTGGCGGGACAGACACTGAAGCTTTCTTT; CDR3aa: CSVGGTDTEAFF
d_gene: .; v_gene: TRBV7-8; abundance: .; j_gene: TRBJ2-7; CDR3nt: TGTGCCAGCAGCAGACCAGTGGAGACCTACGAGCAGTACTTC; CDR3aa: CASSRPVETYEQYF
d_gene: TRBD2; v_gene: TRBV7-2; abundance: .; j_gene: TRBJ2-2; CDR3nt: TGTGCCAGCAGCTTAGCGGGAGGGAACGGGGAGCTGTTTTTT; CDR3aa: CASSLAGGNGELFF
d_gene: TRBD1; v_gene: TRBV7-6; abundance: few; j_gene: TRBJ1-1; CDR3nt: TGTGCCAGCAGCGGACAGGGGGCGAACACTGAAGCTTTCTTT; CDR3aa: CASSGQGANTEAFF
d_gene: TRBD2; v_gene: TRBV6-6; abundance: .; j_gene: TRBJ2-1; CDR3nt: TGTGCCAGCAGTCGTCCAACTAGCGGGAGAGGAGTAGGTCACAATGAGCAGTTCTTC; CDR3aa: CASSRPTSGRGVGHNEQFF
d_gene: TRBD2; v_gene: TRBV30; abundance: .; j_gene: TRBJ2-2; CDR3nt: TGTGCCTGGACCAGCACGCCCGGGGGGGCCTCGAACACCGGGGAGCTGTTTTTT; CDR3aa: CAWTSTPGGASNTGELFF
d_gene: TRBD1; v_gene: TRBV5-4; abundance: many; j_gene: TRBJ2-5; CDR3nt: TGTGCCAGCAGCTCCCAGGGGGCGATGGAGACCCAGTACTTC; CDR3aa: CASSSQGAMETQYF
d_gene: TRBD1; v_gene: TRBV6-2/TRBV6-3; abundance: .; j_gene: TRBJ2-7; CDR3nt: TGTGCCAGCAGTTACGAGGACAGGACCCGAACCTACGAGCAGTACTTC; CDR3aa: CASSYEDRTRTYEQYF
d_gene: .; v_gene: TRBV30; abundance: .; j_gene: TRBJ2-2; CDR3nt: TGTGCCTGGAGCAACAAGGGACTTAACACCGGGGAGCTGTTTTTT; CDR3aa: CAWSNKGLNTGELFF
d_gene: TRBD1; v_gene: TRBV2; abundance: .; j_gene: TRBJ2-2; CDR3nt: TGTGCCAGCGGACGACAGGGGGCGAACACCGGGGAGCTGTTTTTT; CDR3aa: CASGRQGANTGELFF
d_gene: .; v_gene: TRBV10-1; abundance: few; j_gene: TRBJ2-7; CDR3nt: TGCGCCAGCAGTCCTGGACAGTACGAGCAGTACTTC; CDR3aa: CASSPGQYEQYF
d_gene: .; v_gene: TRBV13; abundance: .; j_gene: TRBJ1-3; CDR3nt: TGTGCCAGCAGCTTTCGGTCCTCCTTCTCTGGAAACACCATATATTTT; CDR3aa: CASSFRSSFSGNTIYF
d_gene: .; v_gene: TRBV29-1; abundance: .; j_gene: TRBJ1-1; CDR3nt: TGCAGCGTTATACAGGGTTCCACTGAAGCTTTCTTT; CDR3aa: CSVIQGSTEAFF
d_gene: .; v_gene: TRBV25-1; abundance: .; j_gene: TRBJ2-3; CDR3nt: TGTGCCAGCAGTGGAGCCCATAGCACAGATACGCAGTATTTT; CDR3aa: CASSGAHSTDTQYF
d_gene: .; v_gene: TRBV7-9; abundance: .; j_gene: TRBJ2-1; CDR3nt: TGTGCCAGCAGCCCGCGGGGAGACTCCTACAATGAGCAGTTCTTC; CDR3aa: CASSPRGDSYNEQFF
d_gene: TRBD1; v_gene: TRBV2; abundance: .; j_gene: TRBJ2-2; CDR3nt: TGTGCCAGCAATAATCCGGGGACCCCCGGGACAGACCTCACCGGGGAGCTGTTTTTT; CDR3aa: CASNNPGTPGTDLTGELFF
d_gene: .; v_gene: TRBV6-6; abundance: .; j_gene: TRBJ2-2; CDR3nt: TGTGCCAGCAGTTACTTCGGGGGAGTTTCTACCGGGGAGCTGTTTTTT; CDR3aa: CASSYFGGVSTGELFF
d_gene: TRBD2; v_gene: TRBV7-9; abundance: .; j_gene: TRBJ2-7; CDR3nt: TGTGCCAGCAGCTTAGCTGGAGCGGGGGGACACTACGAGCAGTACTTC; CDR3aa: CASSLAGAGGHYEQYF
d_gene: .; v_gene: TRBV2; abundance: .; j_gene: TRBJ1-2; CDR3nt: TGTGCCAGCAGTGAGGACAGAGGTGGCTATGGCTACACCTTC; CDR3aa: CASSEDRGGYGYTF
d_gene: TRBD2; v_gene: TRBV7-9; abundance: .; j_gene: TRBJ2-1; CDR3nt: TGTGCCAGCAGCTTGGCGACCCTAGCGGGAGGGGATGAGCAGTTCTTC; CDR3aa: CASSLATLAGGDEQFF
d_gene: .; v_gene: TRBV5-1; abundance: .; j_gene: TRBJ1-1; CDR3nt: TGCGCCAGCAGCCAGGATGGGAGGGGGTTCATGAACACTGAAGCTTTCTTT; CDR3aa: CASSQDGRGFMNTEAFF
d_gene: TRBD1; v_gene: TRBV9; abundance: .; j_gene: TRBJ1-1; CDR3nt: TGTGCCAGCAGCGCGGGACAGGGGATTTTTGAAGCTTTCTTT; CDR3aa: CASSAGQGIFEAFF
d_gene: .; v_gene: TRBV11-3; abundance: .; j_gene: TRBJ2-2; CDR3nt: TGTGCCAGCAGCTTCGGGCGGGTCACCGGGGAGCTGTTTTTT; CDR3aa: CASSFGRVTGELFF
d_gene: .; v_gene: TRBV2; abundance: .; j_gene: TRBJ1-4; CDR3nt: TGTGCCAGCAGTGGGGTTGTTCGGGGGATCGGTGAAAAACTGTTTTTT; CDR3aa: CASSGVVRGIGEKLFF
d_gene: TRBD1; v_gene: TRBV28; abundance: few; j_gene: TRBJ1-5; CDR3nt: TGTGCCAGCAGTTCGGGACAGGGGGCCGCTTCGGGCAATCAGCCCCAGCATTTT; CDR3aa: CASSSGQGAASGNQPQHF
d_gene: TRBD2; v_gene: TRBV7-9; abundance: few; j_gene: TRBJ2-3; CDR3nt: TGTGCCAGCAGCCCTGAAGATGCGGGAGAGAGCACAGATACGCAGTATTTT; CDR3aa: CASSPEDAGESTDTQYF
d_gene: TRBD1; v_gene: TRBV27; abundance: .; j_gene: TRBJ1-1; CDR3nt: TGTGCCAGCAGTACAACTAAGACAGGGAAGGGTCGGGTCTTT; CDR3aa: CASSTTKTGKGRVF
d_gene: .; v_gene: TRBV30; abundance: .; j_gene: TRBJ1-1; CDR3nt: TGTGCCTGGAGTCATACGTGGGGGGAGCCGGTTGGCACTGAAGCTTTCTTT; CDR3aa: CAWSHTWGEPVGTEAFF
d_gene: .; v_gene: TRBV7-9; abundance: .; j_gene: TRBJ2-5; CDR3nt: TGTGCCAGCAGCCGGCAGGGTAAAGAGACCCAGTACTTC; CDR3aa: CASSRQGKETQYF
d_gene: TRBD1; v_gene: TRBV28; abundance: once; j_gene: TRBJ2-4; CDR3nt: TGTGCCAGCAGTCAGACAGGGGCACAAGCCAAAAACATTCAGTACTTC; CDR3aa: CASSQTGAQAKNIQYF
d_gene: .; v_gene: TRBV30; abundance: .; j_gene: TRBJ2-7; CDR3nt: TGTGCCTGGAGTGCCGACAGGAGACCCTACGAGCAGTACTTC; CDR3aa: CAWSADRRPYEQYF
d_gene: .; v_gene: TRBV4-3; abundance: .; j_gene: TRBJ1-1; CDR3nt: TGCGCCAGCAGCCTATCCCCCGGGATGAACACTGAAGCTTTCTTT; CDR3aa: CASSLSPGMNTEAFF
d_gene: .; v_gene: TRBV28; abundance: few; j_gene: TRBJ1-2; CDR3nt: TGTGCCAGCAGCCTGGGGCGCAGGAACTATGGCTACACCTTC; CDR3aa: CASSLGRRNYGYTF
d_gene: TRBD2; v_gene: TRBV19; abundance: .; j_gene: TRBJ2-4; CDR3nt: TGTGCCAGTAGCCTTTCCCCCAGGGGTGGTCTAGCGGGGTTAGCCAAAAACATTCAGTACTTC; CDR3aa: CASSLSPRGGLAGLAKNIQYF